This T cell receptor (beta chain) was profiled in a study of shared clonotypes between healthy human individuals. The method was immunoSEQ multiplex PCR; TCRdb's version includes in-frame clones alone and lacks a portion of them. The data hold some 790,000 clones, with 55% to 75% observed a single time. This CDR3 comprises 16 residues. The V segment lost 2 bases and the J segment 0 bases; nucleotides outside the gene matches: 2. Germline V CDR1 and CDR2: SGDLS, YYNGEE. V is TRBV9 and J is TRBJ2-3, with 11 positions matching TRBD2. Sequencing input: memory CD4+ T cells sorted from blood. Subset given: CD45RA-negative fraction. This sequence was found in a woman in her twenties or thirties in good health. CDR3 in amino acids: CASSVGLAVSTDTQYF. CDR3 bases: TGTGCCAGCAGCGTGGGACTAGCGGTAAGCACAGATACGCAGTATTTT.